The following is a T cell receptor (beta chain) sequence with its context. Its antigen is still unknown. Brentuximab vedotin exposure varied among the patients, all of whom had relapsed after autologous stem cell transplantation. Generated by immunoSEQ multiplex PCR, the TCRdb table keeps only in-frame clones and is missing some. The data hold tens of thousands of clones, with nearly 90% observed a single time. This specimen belongs to a study of PD-1 blockade in classical Hodgkin lymphoma. V was trimmed by 8 bases and J by 5 bases, leaving 15 bases between them. The CDR3 length is 14 residues. Germline CDR1 reads MNHNY; CDR2 reads SVGAGI (reference sequence). Study findings and constraints: It was reported that newly diagnosed patients had less baseline TCR diversity than healthy donors. Patients were excluded if nivolumab began under 1 year after ASCT (the autologous transplant). Compared with baseline, CD4+ but not CD8+ TCR diversity had risen significantly by C4D1. Complete responders entered with baseline diversity on par with newly diagnosed patients, the results showed.

The source material was peripheral blood mononuclear cells (PBMCs), sampled before the second cycle of nivolumab. The V and J genes are TRBV6-6 and TRBJ1-4; D is unclear. This sequence originates from a human donor with classical Hodgkin lymphoma. CDR3 bases: TGTGCCAGCTCTCCGGAAGCCACCAATGAAAAACTGTTTTTT. Its translation is CASSPEATNEKLFF.